This T cell receptor (beta chain) was observed in a study of molecular identifiers for immune sequencing clone quantification. Both previously described methods and listed TCR primers were employed to make bulk TCR libraries. Using its own MiXCR run on the PCR reads, TCRdb lists one record per CDR3 protein. The sample lists about 300,000 distinct CDR3 sequences, around 21% occurring once. Note on this clonotype: Its target is not known. Possible read error: a much larger clone is one base away.

This CDR3 has 14 residues. Germline loops: CDR1 SEHNR, CDR2 FQNEAQ (reference sequence). For naive CD8 T cells, sorting used the CD8+CD4-CCR7+CD45RA+ phenotype. Whole-study results and caveats: Spiked TCR RNA from one Jurkat cell reportedly showed up when mixed among over 900,000 naive cells. Clones above 20 RNA copies contained over 97% of effector molecules but under 1% of naive ones.

The TCR sequence derives from a human donor in good health. Some libraries in this study had Jurkat cell RNA spiked in. The sequencing sample was made of naive CD8+ T cells from blood, with Jurkat cell RNA spiked in. This sample's subset: FACS-sorted CD8+CD4-CCR7+CD45RA+ naive T cells. This chain connects TRBV7-9 to TRBJ1-4, with 7 bases identical to TRBD1. The CDR3 reads CDSSPGQVGEKLFF. The CDR3, as DNA: TGTGACAGCAGCCCAGGACAGGTTGGGGAAAAACTGTTTTTT.